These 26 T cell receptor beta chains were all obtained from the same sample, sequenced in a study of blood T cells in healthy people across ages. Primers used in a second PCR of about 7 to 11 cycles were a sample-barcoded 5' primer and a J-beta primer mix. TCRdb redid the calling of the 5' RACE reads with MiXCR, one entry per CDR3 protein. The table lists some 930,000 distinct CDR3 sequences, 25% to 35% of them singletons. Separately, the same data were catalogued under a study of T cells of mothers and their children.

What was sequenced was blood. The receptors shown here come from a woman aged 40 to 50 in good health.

The CDR3 DNA reads TGCGCCAGCAGCCCCCCATTCCTCCGGGACATCAGAAACTATGGCTACACCTTC. The encoded protein is CASSPPFLRDIRNYGYTF. This chain links TRBV4-1 with TRBJ1-2; D is perhaps TRBD1 (6 bases). The CDR3 sequence is 18 residues long. V was trimmed by 4 bases and J by 2 bases, leaving 23 bases between them. CDR1 MGHRA and CDR2 YSYEKL come from the germline V gene.

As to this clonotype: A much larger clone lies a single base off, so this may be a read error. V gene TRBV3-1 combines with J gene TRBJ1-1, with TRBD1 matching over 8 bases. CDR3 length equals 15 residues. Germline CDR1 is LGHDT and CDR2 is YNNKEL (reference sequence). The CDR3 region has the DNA TGTGCCGGCAGCCAACACGGACAGGGAAGAGCTGAAGCTTTCTTT. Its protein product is CAGSQHGQGRAEAFF.

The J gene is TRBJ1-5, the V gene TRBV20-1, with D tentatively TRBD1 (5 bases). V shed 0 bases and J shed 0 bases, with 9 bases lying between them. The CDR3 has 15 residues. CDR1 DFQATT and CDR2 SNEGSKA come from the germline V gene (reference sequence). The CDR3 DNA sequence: TGCAGTGCTAGAGACTCGAGGGGTAGCAATCAGCCCCAGCATTTT. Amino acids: CSARDSRGSNQPQHF.

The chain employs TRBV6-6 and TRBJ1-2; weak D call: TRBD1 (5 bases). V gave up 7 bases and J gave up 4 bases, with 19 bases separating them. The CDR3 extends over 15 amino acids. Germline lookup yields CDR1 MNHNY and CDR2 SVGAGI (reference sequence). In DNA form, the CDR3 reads TGTGCCAGCACCGCCTGGGACTACTTCGTCTATGGCTACACCTTC. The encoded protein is CASTAWDYFVYGYTF.

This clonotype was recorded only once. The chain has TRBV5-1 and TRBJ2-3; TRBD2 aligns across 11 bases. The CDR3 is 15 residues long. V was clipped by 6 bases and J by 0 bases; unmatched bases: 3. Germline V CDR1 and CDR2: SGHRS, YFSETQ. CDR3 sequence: CASKTSGASTDTQYF. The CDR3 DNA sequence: TGCGCCAGCAAGACTAGCGGGGCTAGCACAGATACGCAGTATTTT.

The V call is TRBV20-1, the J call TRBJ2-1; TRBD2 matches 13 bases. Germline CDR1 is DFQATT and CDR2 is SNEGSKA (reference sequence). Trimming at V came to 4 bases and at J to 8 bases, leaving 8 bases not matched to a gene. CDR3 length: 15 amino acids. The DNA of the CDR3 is TGCAGTGCTACACTAGCGGGGGGGCCTTGCGATGAGCAGTTCTTC. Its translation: CSATLAGGPCDEQFF.

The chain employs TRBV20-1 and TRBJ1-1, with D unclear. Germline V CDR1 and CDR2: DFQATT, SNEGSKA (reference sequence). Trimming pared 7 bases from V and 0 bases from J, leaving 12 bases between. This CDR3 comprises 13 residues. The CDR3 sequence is CSGIQGVNTEAFF. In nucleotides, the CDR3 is TGCAGTGGGATACAAGGAGTGAACACTGAAGCTTTCTTT.

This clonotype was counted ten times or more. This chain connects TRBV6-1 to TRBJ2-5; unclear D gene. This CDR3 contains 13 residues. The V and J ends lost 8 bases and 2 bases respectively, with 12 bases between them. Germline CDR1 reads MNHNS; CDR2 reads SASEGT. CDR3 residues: CASVRVTQETQYF. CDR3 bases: TGTGCCAGCGTAAGGGTTACACAAGAGACCCAGTACTTC.

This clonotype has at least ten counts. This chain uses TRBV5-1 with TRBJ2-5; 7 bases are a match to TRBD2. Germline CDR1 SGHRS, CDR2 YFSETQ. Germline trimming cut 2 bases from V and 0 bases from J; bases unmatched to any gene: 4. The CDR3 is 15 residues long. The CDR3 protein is CASSFAGVHQETQYF. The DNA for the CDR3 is TGCGCCAGCAGCTTCGCGGGGGTGCACCAAGAGACCCAGTACTTC.

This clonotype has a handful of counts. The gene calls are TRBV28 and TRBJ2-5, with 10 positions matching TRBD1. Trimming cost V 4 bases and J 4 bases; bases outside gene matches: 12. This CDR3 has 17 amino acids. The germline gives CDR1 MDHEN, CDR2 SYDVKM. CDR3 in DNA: TGTGCCAGCAGTTCCGGGACAGGGGAGGCGATAGGAGAGACCCAGTACTTC. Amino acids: CASSSGTGEAIGETQYF.

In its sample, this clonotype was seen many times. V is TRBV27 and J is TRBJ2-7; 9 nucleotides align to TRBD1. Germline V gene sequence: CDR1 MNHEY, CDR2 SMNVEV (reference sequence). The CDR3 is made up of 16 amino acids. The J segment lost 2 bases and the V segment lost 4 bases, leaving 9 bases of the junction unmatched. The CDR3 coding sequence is TGTGCCAGCAGTTCCCTTCGACAGGGGGAGACCTACGAGCAGTACTTC. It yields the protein CASSSLRQGETYEQYF.

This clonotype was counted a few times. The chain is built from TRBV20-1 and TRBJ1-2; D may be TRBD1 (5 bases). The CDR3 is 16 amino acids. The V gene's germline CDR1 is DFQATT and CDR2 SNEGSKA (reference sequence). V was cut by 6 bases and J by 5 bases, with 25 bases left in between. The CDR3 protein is CSARRVQGVLEYGYTF. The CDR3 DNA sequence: TGCAGTGCCCGGCGGGTCCAGGGAGTATTAGAGTATGGCTACACCTTC.

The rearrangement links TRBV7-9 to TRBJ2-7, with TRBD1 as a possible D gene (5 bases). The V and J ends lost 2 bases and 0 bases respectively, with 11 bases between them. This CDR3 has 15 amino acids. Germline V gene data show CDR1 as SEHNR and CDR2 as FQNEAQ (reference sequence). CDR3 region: CASSLSGHGSYEQYF. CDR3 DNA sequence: TGTGCCAGCAGCTTATCCGGACACGGCTCCTACGAGCAGTACTTC.

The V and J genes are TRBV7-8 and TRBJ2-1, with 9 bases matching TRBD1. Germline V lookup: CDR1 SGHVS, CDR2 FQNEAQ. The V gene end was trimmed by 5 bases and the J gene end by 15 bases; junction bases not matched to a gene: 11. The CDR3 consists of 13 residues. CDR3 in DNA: TGTGCCAGCAGCCCCCGGGACAGGGAATTTCCGTTCTTC. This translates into CASSPRDREFPFF. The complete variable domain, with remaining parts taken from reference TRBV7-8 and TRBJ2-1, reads GAGVSQSPRYKVAKRGQDVALRCDPISGHVSLFWYQQALGQGPEFLTYFQNEAQLDKSGLPSDRFFAERPEGSVSTLKIQRTQQEDSAVYLCASSPRDREFPFFGPGTRLTVL.

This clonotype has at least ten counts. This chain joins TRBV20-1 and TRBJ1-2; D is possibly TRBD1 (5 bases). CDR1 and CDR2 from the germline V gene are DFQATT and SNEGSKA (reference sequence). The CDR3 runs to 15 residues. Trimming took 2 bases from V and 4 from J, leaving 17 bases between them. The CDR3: CSARPPTSDSYGYTF. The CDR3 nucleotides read TGCAGTGCTAGACCCCCCACCTCCGACAGCTATGGCTACACCTTC.

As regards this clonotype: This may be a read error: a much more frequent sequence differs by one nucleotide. The chain's CDR3 is CASSVAGNRYEQYF. The CDR3 DNA follows: TGTGCCAGCAGCGTAGCAGGGAACAGATACGAGCAGTACTTC. The chain carries TRBV9 and TRBJ2-4, with D perhaps TRBD1 (5 bases). The J call may be incorrect, as the DNA end agrees better with TRBJ2-7. Per germline, CDR1 SGDLS and CDR2 YYNGEE. The CDR3 totals 14 residues.

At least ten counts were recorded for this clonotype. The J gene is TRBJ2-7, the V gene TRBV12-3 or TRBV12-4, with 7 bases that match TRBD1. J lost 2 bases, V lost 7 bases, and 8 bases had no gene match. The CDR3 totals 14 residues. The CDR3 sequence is CASTLGGSPYEQYF. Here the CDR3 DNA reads TGTGCCAGCACCTTAGGGGGCTCACCCTACGAGCAGTACTTC.

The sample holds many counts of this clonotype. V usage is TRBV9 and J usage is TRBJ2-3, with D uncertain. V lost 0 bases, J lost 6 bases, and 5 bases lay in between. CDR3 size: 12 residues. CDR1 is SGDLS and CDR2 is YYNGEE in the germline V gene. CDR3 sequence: CASSVEMDTQYF. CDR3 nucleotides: TGTGCCAGCAGCGTAGAGATGGATACGCAGTATTTT.

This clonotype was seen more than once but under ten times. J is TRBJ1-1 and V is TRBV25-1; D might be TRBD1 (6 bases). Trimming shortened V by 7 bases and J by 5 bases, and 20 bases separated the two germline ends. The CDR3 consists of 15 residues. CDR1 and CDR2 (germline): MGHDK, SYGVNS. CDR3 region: CASTQTGIVRTEAFF. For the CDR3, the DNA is TGTGCCAGCACTCAAACAGGGATTGTAAGGACTGAAGCTTTCTTT.

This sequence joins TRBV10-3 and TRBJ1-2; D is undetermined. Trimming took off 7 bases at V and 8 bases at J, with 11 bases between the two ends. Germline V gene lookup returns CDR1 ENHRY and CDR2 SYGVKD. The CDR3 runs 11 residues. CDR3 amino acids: CAIKDGEGYTF. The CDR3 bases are TGTGCCATCAAGGACGGGGAGGGCTACACCTTC.

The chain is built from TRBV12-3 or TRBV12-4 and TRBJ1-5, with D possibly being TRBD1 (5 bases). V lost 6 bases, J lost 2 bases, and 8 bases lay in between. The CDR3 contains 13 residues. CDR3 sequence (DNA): TGTGCCAGCAGGGGGGTGGGCAATCAGCCCCAGCATTTT. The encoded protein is CASRGVGNQPQHF.

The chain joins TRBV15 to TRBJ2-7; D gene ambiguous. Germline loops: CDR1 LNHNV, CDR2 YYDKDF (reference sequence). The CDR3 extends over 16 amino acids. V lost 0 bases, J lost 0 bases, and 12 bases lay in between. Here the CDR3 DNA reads TGTGCCACCAGCAGAGATCGGGCAGAGAGCTCCTACGAGCAGTACTTC. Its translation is CATSRDRAESSYEQYF.

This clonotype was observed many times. CDR3 sequence reads: CASSYLSGGARGYTF. As DNA, the CDR3 is TGTGCCAGCAGTTACCTTTCAGGGGGCGCCAGGGGCTACACCTTC. The genes are TRBV6-5 and TRBJ1-2; 8 nucleotides align to TRBD1. Germline CDR1 is MNHEY and CDR2 is SVGAGI. Germline trimming cut 2 bases from V and 8 bases from J; bases unmatched to any gene: 10. The CDR3 has 15 residues.

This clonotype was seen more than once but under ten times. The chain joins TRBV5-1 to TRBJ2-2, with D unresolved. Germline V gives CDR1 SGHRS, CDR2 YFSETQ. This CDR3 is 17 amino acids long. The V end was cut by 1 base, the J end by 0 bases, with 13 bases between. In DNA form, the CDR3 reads TGCGCCAGCAGCTTGATGGGCAGCACAACGAACACCGGGGAGCTGTTTTTT. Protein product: CASSLMGSTTNTGELFF.

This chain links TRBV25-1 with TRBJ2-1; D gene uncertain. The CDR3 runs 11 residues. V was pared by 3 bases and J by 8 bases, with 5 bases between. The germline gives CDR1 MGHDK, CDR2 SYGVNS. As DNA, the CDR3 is TGTGCCAGCAGTGAGGTCTATGAGCAGTTCTTC. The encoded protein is CASSEVYEQFF.

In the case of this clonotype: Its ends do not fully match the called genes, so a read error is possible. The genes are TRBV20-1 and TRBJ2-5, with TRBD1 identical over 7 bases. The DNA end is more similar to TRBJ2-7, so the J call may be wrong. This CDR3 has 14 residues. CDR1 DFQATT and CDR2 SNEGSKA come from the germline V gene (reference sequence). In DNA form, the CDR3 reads TGTAGTGCTTCTTTGGGGACAGAGGGATACGAGCAGTACTTC. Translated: CSASLGTEGYEQYF.